This T cell receptor (beta chain) was captured by sequencing in a study of beta chain features in type 1 diabetes. Background on the study: 107,917,701 sorted cells were examined across all samples.

Reverse transcription of all isolated RNA meant that expressed TCRB transcripts were sequenced. Samples of naive, central memory and regulatory T cells yielded a mean of about 3.9 million reads. Using immunoSEQ multiplex PCR, the repertoire was profiled, and TCRdb retains in-frame clones only, with some absent. Altogether 300,000 to 450,000 clones are present, roughly an eighth being singletons, with the ten largest covering more than 0.015%. Study-wide findings and caveats: The VDJ junctions of type 1 diabetes patients carried fewer insertions and more deletions. Researchers cautioned that cDNA sequencing could over-represent cells with high TCR expression.

CDR1 is SGHRS, CDR2 YFSETQ, per germline. The ends were cut back, 3 bases at V and 9 bases at J, with 22 bases in the middle. The CDR3 consists of 17 residues. There are a few counts of this clone. Antigen specificity is unknown. Sequenced input: naive CD4+ T cells from blood. The clonotype comes from a man aged 18 to 35 in good health. V usage is TRBV5-1 and J usage is TRBJ1-6, with a possible D match to TRBD1 (6 bases). The CDR3: CASSSLKLGALRSPLHF. CDR3 sequence (DNA): TGCGCCAGCAGCTCCCTTAAATTGGGGGCTCTACGTTCACCCCTCCACTTT.